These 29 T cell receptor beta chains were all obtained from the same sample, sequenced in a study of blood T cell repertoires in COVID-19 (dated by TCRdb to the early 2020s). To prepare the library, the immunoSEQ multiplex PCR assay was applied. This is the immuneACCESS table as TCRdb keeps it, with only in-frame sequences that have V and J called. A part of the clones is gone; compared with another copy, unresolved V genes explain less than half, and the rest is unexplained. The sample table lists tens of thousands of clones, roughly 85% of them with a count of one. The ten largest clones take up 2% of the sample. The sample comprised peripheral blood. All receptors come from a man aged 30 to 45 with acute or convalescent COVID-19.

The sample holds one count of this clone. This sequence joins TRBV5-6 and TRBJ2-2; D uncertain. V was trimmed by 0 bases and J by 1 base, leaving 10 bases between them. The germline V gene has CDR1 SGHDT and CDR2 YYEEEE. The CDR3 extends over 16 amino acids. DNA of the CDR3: TGTGCCAGCAGCTTGGTGGAAAGGAGGAACACCGGGGAGCTGTTTTTT. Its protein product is CASSLVERRNTGELFF.

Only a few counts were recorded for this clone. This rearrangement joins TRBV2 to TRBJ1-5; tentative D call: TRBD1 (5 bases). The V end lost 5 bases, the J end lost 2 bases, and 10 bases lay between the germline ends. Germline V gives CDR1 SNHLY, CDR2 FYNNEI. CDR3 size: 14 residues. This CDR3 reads CASSTQGGNQPQHF. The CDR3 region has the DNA TGTGCCAGCAGTACCCAAGGGGGCAATCAGCCCCAGCATTTT.

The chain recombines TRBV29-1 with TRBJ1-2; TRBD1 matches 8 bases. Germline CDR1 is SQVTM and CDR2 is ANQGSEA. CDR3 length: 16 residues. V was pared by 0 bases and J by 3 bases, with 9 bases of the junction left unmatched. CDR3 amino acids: CSVEDIGQGRYYGYTF. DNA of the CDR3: TGCAGCGTTGAAGATATCGGACAGGGCCGATACTATGGCTACACCTTC.

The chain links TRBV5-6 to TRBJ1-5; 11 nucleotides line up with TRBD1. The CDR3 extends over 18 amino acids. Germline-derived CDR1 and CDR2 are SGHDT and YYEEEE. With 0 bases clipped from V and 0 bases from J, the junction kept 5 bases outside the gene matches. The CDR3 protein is CASSLGGQGDFSNQPQHF. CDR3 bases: TGTGCCAGCAGCTTGGGGGGACAGGGGGACTTTAGCAATCAGCCCCAGCATTTT.

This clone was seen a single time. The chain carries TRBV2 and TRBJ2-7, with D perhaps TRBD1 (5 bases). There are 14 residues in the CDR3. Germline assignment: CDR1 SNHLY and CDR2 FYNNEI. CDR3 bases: TGTGCGCGCAAGGACACATCGAGCTCCTACGAGCAGTACTTC. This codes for CARKDTSSSYEQYF.

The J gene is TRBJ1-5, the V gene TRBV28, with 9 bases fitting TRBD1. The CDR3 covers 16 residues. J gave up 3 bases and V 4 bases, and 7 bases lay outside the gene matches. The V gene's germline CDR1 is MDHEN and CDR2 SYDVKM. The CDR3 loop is CASSYFRDRVNQPQHF. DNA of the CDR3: TGTGCCAGCAGTTACTTTAGGGACAGGGTCAATCAGCCCCAGCATTTT.

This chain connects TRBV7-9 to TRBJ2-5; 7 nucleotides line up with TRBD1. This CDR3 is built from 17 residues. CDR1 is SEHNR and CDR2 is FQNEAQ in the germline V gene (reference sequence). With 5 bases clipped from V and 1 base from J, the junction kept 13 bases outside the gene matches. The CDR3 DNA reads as TGTGCCAGCAGCCCGGCCACTAGGACAGGCGCCCAAGAGACCCAGTACTTC. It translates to CASSPATRTGAQETQYF.

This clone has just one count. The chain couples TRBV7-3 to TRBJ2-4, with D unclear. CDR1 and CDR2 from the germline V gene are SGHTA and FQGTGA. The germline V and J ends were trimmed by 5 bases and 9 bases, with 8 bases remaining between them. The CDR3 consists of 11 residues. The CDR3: CASSDGGIQYF. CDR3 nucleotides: TGTGCCAGCAGCGACGGCGGCATTCAGTACTTC. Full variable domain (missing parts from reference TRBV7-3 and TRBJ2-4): GAGVSQTPSNKVTEKGKYVELRCDPISGHTALYWYRQSLGQGPEFLIYFQGTGAADDSGLPNDRFFAVRPEGSVSTLKIQRTERGDSAVYLCASSDGGIQYFGAGTRLSVL.

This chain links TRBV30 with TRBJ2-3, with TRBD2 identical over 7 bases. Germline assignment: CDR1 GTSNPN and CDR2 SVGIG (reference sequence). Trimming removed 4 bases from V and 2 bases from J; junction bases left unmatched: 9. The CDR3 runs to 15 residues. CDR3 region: CAWTVPGGTTDTQYF. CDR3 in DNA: TGTGCCTGGACTGTTCCGGGGGGTACCACAGATACGCAGTATTTT.

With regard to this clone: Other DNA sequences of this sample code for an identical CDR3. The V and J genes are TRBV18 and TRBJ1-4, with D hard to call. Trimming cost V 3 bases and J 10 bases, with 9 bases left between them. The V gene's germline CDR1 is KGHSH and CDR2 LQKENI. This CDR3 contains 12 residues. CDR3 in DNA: TGTGCCAGCTCACCGGGAGGCGGAAAACTGTTTTTT. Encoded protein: CASSPGGGKLFF.

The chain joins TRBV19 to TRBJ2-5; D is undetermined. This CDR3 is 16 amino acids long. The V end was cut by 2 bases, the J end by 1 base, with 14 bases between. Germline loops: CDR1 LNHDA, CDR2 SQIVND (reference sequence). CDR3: CASSITLTQSQETQYF. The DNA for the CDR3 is TGTGCCAGTAGTATAACCCTTACACAATCCCAAGAGACCCAGTACTTC.

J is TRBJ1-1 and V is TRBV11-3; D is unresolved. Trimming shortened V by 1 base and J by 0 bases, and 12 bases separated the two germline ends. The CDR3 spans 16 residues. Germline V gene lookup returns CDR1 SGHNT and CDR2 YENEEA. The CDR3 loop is CASSLGTSDMNTEAFF. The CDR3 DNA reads TGTGCCAGCAGCTTAGGGACTTCTGATATGAACACTGAAGCTTTCTTT. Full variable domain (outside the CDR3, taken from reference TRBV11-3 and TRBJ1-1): EAGVVQSPRYKIIEKKQPVAFWCNPISGHNTLYWYLQNLGQGPELLIRYENEEAVDDSQLPKDRFSAERLKGVDSTLKIQPAELGDSAVYLCASSLGTSDMNTEAFFGQGTRLTVV.

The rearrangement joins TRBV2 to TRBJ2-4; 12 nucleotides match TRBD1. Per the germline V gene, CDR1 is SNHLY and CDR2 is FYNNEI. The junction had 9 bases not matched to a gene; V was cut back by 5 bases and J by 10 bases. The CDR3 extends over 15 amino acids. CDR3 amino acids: CASSQLGQGARIQYF. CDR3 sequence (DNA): TGTGCCAGCAGTCAACTGGGACAGGGGGCGAGAATTCAGTACTTC.

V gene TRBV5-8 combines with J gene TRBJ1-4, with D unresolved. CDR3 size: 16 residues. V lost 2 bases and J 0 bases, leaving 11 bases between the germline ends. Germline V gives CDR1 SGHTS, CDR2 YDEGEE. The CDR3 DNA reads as TGTGCCAGCAGCTTTGTTCCCAGTGCAACTAATGAAAAACTGTTTTTT. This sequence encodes CASSFVPSATNEKLFF.

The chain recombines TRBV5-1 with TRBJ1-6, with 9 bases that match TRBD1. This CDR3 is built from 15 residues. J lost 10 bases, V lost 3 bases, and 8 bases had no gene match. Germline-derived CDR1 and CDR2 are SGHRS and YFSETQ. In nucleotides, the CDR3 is TGCGCCAGCAGCTCGGGACAGGGAAGGGAATCACCCCTCCACTTT. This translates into CASSSGQGRESPLHF.

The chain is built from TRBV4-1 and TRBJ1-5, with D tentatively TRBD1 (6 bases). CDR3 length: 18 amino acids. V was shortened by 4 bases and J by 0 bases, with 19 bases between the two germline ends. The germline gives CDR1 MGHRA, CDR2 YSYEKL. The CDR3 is CASSPGQGSSYSNQPQHF. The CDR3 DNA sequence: TGCGCCAGCAGCCCGGGACAAGGGTCCTCCTATAGCAATCAGCCCCAGCATTTT.

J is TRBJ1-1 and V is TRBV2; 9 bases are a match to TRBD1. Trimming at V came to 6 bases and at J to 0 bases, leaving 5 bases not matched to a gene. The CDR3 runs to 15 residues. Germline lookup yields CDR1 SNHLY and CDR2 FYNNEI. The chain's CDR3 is CASREGQGMNTEAFF. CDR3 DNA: TGTGCCAGCAGGGAGGGACAGGGAATGAACACTGAAGCTTTCTTT.

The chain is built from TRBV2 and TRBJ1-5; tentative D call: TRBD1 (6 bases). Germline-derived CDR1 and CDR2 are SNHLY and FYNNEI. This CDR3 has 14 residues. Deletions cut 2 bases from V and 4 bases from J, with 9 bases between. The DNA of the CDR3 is TGTGCCAGCAGTGAAAGGGGGGGTAATCAGCCCCAGCATTTT. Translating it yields CASSERGGNQPQHF.

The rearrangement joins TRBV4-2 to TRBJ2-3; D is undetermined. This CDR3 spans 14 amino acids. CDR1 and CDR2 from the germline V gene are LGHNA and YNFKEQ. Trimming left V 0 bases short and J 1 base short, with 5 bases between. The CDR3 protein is CASSQDWRTDTQYF. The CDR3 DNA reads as TGTGCCAGCAGCCAAGACTGGCGCACAGATACGCAGTATTTT.

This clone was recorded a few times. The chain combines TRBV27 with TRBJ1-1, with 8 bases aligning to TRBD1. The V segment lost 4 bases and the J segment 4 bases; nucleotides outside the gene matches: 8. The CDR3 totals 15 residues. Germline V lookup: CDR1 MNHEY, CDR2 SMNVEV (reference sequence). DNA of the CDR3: TGTGCCAGCAGTTCGGACAGGGCTAAGGGCACTGAAGCTTTCTTT. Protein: CASSSDRAKGTEAFF.

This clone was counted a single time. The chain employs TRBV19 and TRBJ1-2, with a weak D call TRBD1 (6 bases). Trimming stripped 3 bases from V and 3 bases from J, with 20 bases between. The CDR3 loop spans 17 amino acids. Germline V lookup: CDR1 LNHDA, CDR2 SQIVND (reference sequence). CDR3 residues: CASSMDSGHQKDYGYTF. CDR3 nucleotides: TGTGCCAGTAGTATGGACTCGGGACACCAAAAAGACTATGGCTACACCTTC.

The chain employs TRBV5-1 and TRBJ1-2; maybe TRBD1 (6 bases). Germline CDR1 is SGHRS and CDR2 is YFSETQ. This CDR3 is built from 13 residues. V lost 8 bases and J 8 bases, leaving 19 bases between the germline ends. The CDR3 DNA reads TGCGCCAGTAAAACAACAGGGAAGGGAGGCTACACCTTC. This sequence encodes CASKTTGKGGYTF.

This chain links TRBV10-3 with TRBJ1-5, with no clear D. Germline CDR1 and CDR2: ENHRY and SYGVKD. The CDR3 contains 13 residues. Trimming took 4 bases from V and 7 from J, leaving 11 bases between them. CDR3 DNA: TGTGCCATCAGTGGCACAGCGGGCCAGCCCCAGCATTTT. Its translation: CAISGTAGQPQHF.

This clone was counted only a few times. The CDR3 loop reads CASSVAGTSGRGTQYF. As DNA, the CDR3 is TGTGCCAGCAGCGTAGCTGGGACTAGTGGTAGGGGTACGCAGTATTTT. V and J are TRBV9 and TRBJ2-3, with 8 bases matching TRBD2. CDR3 length equals 16 residues. Germline CDR1 is SGDLS and CDR2 is YYNGEE. Losses at the gene ends were 0 bases for V and 8 bases for J; bases not matched to a gene: 11.

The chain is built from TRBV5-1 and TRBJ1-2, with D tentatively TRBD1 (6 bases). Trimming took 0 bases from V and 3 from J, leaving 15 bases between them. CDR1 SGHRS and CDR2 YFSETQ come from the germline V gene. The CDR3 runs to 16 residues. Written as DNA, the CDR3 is TGCGCCAGCAGCTTGGGCCAGACAGGTGGGGACTATGGCTACACCTTC. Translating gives CASSLGQTGGDYGYTF.

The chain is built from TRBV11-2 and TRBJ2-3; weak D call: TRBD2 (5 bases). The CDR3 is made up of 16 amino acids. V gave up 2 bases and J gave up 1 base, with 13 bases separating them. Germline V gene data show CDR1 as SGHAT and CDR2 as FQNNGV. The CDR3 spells CASSLSSGVGTDTQYF. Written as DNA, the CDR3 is TGTGCCAGCAGCTTATCGTCCGGGGTTGGCACAGATACGCAGTATTTT.

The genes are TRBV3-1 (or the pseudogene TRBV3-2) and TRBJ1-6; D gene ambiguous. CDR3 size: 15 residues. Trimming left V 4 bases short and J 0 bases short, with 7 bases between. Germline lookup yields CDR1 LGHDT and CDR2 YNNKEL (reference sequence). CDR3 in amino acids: CASSRGGSYNSPLHF. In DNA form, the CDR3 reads TGTGCCAGCAGCCGGGGAGGCTCCTATAATTCACCCCTCCACTTT.

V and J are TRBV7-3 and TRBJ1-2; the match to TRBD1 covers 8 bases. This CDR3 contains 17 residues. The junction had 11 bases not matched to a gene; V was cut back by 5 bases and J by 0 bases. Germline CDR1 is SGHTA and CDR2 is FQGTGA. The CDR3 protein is CASSVTGAGPSNYGYTF. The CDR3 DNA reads TGTGCCAGCAGCGTGACAGGGGCCGGACCATCTAACTATGGCTACACCTTC.

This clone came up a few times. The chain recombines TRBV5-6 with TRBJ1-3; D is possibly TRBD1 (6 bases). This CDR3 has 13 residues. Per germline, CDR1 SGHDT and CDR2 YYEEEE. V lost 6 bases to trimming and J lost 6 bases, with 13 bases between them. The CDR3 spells CASKLSGANTIYF. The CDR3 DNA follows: TGTGCCAGCAAATTATCAGGGGCAAACACCATATATTTT.